The clone carrying this TCR beta chain was seen only a few times. Antigen unknown. One entry per CDR3 protein results from TCRdb running MiXCR on the reads. The table has 35,000 to 55,000 distinct CDR3 sequences, 20% seen once; the top ten hold less than 20%. The CDR3 runs to 13 residues. Germline lookup yields CDR1 SEHNR and CDR2 FQNEAQ (reference sequence). J gave up 8 bases and V 2 bases, and 4 bases lay outside the gene matches. This entry comes from a study of T cell repertoires in cytomegalovirus infection. As for the study in general: Public TCR beta signatures marked donors with CMV infection and the matching HLA.

Study-level points and caveats: Using cumulative public TCR beta family frequency, the authors identified those who carried CMV together with the relevant HLA. HLA-C-restricted CMV-specific TCR beta clonotypes prevailed in the ex vivo response.

The J gene is TRBJ1-2, the V gene TRBV7-9; 8 nucleotides match TRBD1. Input material: PBMCs, sequenced either directly or after in vitro stimulation (not recorded which). The sequence came from a human donor in good health (CMV status not recorded). Some clones in this sample may be carry-over from other donors' samples. In DNA, the CDR3 is TGTGCCAGCAGCTTAACAGGGGGTGGCGGCTACACCTTC. This sequence encodes CASSLTGGGGYTF.